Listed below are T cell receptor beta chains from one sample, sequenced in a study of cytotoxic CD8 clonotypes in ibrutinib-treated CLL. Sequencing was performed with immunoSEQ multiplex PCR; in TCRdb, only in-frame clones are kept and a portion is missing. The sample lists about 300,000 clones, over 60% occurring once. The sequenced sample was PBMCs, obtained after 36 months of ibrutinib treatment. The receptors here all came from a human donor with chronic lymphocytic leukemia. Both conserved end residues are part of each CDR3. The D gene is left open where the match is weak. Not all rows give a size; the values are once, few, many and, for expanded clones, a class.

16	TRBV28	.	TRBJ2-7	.	TGTGCCAGCAGTTTACGGGACTCACCCCCTAACTACGAGCAGTACTTC	CASSLRDSPPNYEQYF
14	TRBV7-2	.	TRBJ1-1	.	TGTGCCAGCAGCCCCGGATGGCAGGCGACTGAAGCTTTCTTT	CASSPGWQATEAFF
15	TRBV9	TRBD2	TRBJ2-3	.	TGTGCCAGCAGCGTATTTGCGGGAGACACAGATACGCAGTATTTT	CASSVFAGDTDTQYF
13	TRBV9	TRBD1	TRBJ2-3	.	TGTGCCAGCAGCAGACAGGGGCGAGATACGCAGTATTTT	CASSRQGRDTQYF
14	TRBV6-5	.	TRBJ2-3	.	TGTGCCAGCAGTTACGGACTGGCGAGGGATACGCAGTATTTT	CASSYGLARDTQYF
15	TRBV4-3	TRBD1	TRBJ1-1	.	TGCGCCAGCAGCTCGGGGACAGGGCGGGGCACTGAAGCTTTCTTT	CASSSGTGRGTEAFF
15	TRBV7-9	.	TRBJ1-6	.	TGTGCCAGCAGCTTAGGCGCGAAGACAGGCTCACCCCTCCACTTT	CASSLGAKTGSPLHF
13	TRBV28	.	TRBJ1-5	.	TGTGCCAGCACCCCCCACAGGAATCAGCCCCAGCATTTT	CASTPHRNQPQHF
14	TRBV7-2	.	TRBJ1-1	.	TGTGCCAGCAGCTTGGGGCCGGCGAACACTGAAGCTTTCTTT	CASSLGPANTEAFF
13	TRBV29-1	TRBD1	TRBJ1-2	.	TGCAGCGTTGAAAAGGACAGGGCTAGTGGCTACACCTTC	CSVEKDRASGYTF
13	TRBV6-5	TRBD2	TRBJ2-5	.	TGTGCCAGCAGGCCGGGGGGGCGAGAGACCCAGTACTTC	CASRPGGRETQYF
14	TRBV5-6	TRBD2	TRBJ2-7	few	TGTGCCAGCAGCTTGGGACTAGCGGGAGGCGAGCAGTACTTC	CASSLGLAGGEQYF
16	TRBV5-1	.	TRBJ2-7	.	TGCGCCAGCAGCTTGTCCGGGGACTCCCTTTCCTACGAGCAGTACTTC	CASSLSGDSLSYEQYF
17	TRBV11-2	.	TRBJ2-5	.	TGTGCCAGCAGCCCCGGGGGGGTTTCAGGGGGCTACGAGACCCAGTACTTC	CASSPGGVSGGYETQYF
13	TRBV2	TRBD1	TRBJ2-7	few	TGTGCCAGCAGGTCGACAGGGTTAAGGGAGCAGTACTTC	CASRSTGLREQYF
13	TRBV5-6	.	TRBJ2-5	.	TGTGCCAGCAGCTCCCCCCCACAAGAGACCCAGTACTTC	CASSSPPQETQYF
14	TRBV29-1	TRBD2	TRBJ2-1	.	TGCAGCGTTGGAGGATCCTCGGGGGGCAATGAGCAGTTCTTC	CSVGGSSGGNEQFF
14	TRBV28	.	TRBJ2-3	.	TGTGCCAGCAGTTTAATCGGAGCATTGGATACGCAGTATTTT	CASSLIGALDTQYF
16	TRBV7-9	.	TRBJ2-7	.	TGTGCCAGCAGCCCCCAGGGGGGGGGCTTCTCCTACGAGCAGTACTTC	CASSPQGGGFSYEQYF
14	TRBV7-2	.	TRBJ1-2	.	TGTGCCAGCAGCTTAGGTCCGGGGGTAGGAGGCTACACCTTC	CASSLGPGVGGYTF
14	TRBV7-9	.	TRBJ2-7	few	TGTGCCAGCAGCTTAGATTGGTACGGCTACGAGCAGTACTTC	CASSLDWYGYEQYF
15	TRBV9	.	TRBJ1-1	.	TGTGCCAGCAGCGTCATGCCAGGACTGAACACTGAAGCTTTCTTT	CASSVMPGLNTEAFF
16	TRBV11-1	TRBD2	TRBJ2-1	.	TGTGCCAGCAGCTGGACTAGCGGGAGGTTGGGAAATGAGCAGTTCTTC	CASSWTSGRLGNEQFF
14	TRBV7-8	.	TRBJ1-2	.	TGTGCCAGCAGCTTAGTAGGAGGGGGCTATGGCTACACCTTC	CASSLVGGGYGYTF
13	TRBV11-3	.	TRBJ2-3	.	TGTGCCAGCAGCCCGGACGGTCGGGATACGCAGTATTTT	CASSPDGRDTQYF
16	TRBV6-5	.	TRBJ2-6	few	TGTGCCAGCAGTTGGACCTCTGGGACTGGGGCCAACGTCCTGACTTTC	CASSWTSGTGANVLTF
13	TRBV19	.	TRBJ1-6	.	TGTGCCAGTAGTATAGGGAAGAATTCACCCCTCCACTTT	CASSIGKNSPLHF
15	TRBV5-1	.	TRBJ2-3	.	TGCGCCAGCAGCCCCCGCGGAGACAGCACAGATACGCAGTATTTT	CASSPRGDSTDTQYF
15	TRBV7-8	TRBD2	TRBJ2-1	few	TGTGCCAGCAGCTTAGTACTAGCGGGCCACAATGAGCAGTTCTTC	CASSLVLAGHNEQFF
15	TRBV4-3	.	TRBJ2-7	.	TGCGCCAGCAGCCAGGCCCGGGACTCCCGATACGAGCAGTACTTC	CASSQARDSRYEQYF
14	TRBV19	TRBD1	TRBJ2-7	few	TGTGCCAGTAGTACTACGACAGGGATCAACGAGCAGTACTTC	CASSTTTGINEQYF
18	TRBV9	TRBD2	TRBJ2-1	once	TGTGCCAGCAGCCCTTCAGATCGAGCGGGGGGGTTTTTGGATGAGCAGTTCTTC	CASSPSDRAGGFLDEQFF
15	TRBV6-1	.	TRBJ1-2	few	TGTGCCAGCAGTGAAGCGCTTCGACCGGGGGGTGGCTACACCTTC	CASSEALRPGGGYTF
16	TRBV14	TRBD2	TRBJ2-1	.	TGTGCCAGCAGCCAAGTACTAGGACTAGCGGGTGTGAAGCAGTTCTTC	CASSQVLGLAGVKQFF
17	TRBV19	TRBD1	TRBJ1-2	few	TGTGCCAGTAGTGCCCACATCCACAGGGGCGCTAACTATGGCTACACCTTC	CASSAHIHRGANYGYTF
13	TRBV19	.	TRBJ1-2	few	TGTGCCAGCCAAATAACAGGGTCTAATGGCTACACCTTC	CASQITGSNGYTF
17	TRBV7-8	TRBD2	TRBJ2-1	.	TGTGCCAGCAGCGCCAGACTAGCGGGGGGTATCTACAATGAGCAGTTCTTC	CASSARLAGGIYNEQFF
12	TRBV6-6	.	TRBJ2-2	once	TGTGCCAGCAGTTACATCCCCGGGGAGCTGTTTTTT	CASSYIPGELFF
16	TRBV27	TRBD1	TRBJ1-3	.	TGTGCCAGCAGTTTACCCAGGGGGCGGACTGGAAACACCATATATTTT	CASSLPRGRTGNTIYF
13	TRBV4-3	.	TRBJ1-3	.	TGCGCCAGCAGCCGGGGGACTGGAAACACCATATATTTT	CASSRGTGNTIYF
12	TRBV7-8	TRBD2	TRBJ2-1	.	TGTGCCAGCGCTAGCGGGACAAATGAGCAGTTCTTC	CASASGTNEQFF
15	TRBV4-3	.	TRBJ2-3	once	TGCGCCAGCAGCCAAGATGGGTCCGGGACGGATACGCAGTATTTT	CASSQDGSGTDTQYF
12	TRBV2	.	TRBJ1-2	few	TGTGCCAGCTCTAGGACAGCTTATGGCTACACCTTC	CASSRTAYGYTF
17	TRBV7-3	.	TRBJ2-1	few	TGTGCCAGCAGCTTAGTTCGGACGGACTGGGGGAACAATGAGCAGTTCTTC	CASSLVRTDWGNNEQFF
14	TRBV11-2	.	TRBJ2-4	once	TGTGCCAGCAGCCTCCCGCGATACAAAAACATTCAGTACTTC	CASSLPRYKNIQYF
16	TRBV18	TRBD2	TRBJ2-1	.	TGTGCCAGCTCCCCCGTGGTAGCGGGGGCCTACAATGAGCAGTTCTTC	CASSPVVAGAYNEQFF
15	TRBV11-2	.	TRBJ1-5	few	TGTGCCAGCAGCTTAGATTACAGGGGCAATCAGCCCCAGCATTTT	CASSLDYRGNQPQHF
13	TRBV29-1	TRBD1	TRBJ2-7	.	TGCAGCGTTCAAGTAGACAGGGGATACGAGCAGTACTTC	CSVQVDRGYEQYF
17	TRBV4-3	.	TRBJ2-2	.	TGCGCCAGCAGCCAAGATACCCAGCGGGTTATCCCCGGGGAGCTGTTTTTT	CASSQDTQRVIPGELFF